This T cell receptor (beta chain) was identified during a study of blood T cell repertoires in COVID-19. Background on the study: Acute and convalescent COVID-19 samples came from the United States, Italy and Spain. PBMCs, B-cell-depleted T cells, or T cells were the source of the cDNA or gDNA that made up the material.

The CDR3 contains 14 residues. The germline V gene encodes CDR1 SGHRS and CDR2 YFSETQ. V lost 4 bases to trimming and J lost 3 bases, with 13 bases between them. Authors' data handling: Using reference gene primer amplification, nucleated cell counts were estimated. Clones were sequenced by immunoSEQ multiplex PCR, and TCRdb holds only the in-frame ones, with some missing. V, J and clone size are those of that table, while D and trimming were read from the DNA. The table shows approximately 66,000 clones, with about nine tenths occurring only once. The sample consisted of peripheral blood. The chain carries TRBV5-1 and TRBJ1-2, with D perhaps TRBD1 (6 bases). This clonotype was obtained from a man in his fifties or sixties with acute or convalescent COVID-19. The chain's CDR3 is CASSLSRTDYGYTF. The DNA of the CDR3 is TGCGCCAGCAGCCTAAGCAGGACAGACTATGGCTACACCTTC.